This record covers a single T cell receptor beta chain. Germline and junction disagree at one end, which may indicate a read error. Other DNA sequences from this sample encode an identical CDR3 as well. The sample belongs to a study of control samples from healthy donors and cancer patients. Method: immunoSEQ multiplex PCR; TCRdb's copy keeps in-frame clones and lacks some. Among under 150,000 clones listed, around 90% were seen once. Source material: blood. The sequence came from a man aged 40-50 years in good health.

In nucleotides, the CDR3 is TGTGCTAGCAGCCAAGAGTATGGGGATGGCTACACCTTC. Its protein is CASSQEYGDGYTF. The chain joins TRBV3-1 (or the pseudogene TRBV3-2) to TRBJ1-2; D ambiguous. Germline V gene lookup returns CDR1 LGHDT and CDR2 YNNKEL (reference sequence). The CDR3 spans 13 residues.